The rows below give T cell receptor beta chains drawn from one sample of a study of blood T cell repertoires in COVID-19. The method was immunoSEQ multiplex PCR; TCRdb's version includes in-frame clones alone and lacks a portion of them. This repertoire shows fewer than 450,000 clones, 88% found once; its top ten account for 0.9% to 1.5%. Input material: PBMCs or T cells enriched from blood (not recorded which). These TCRs come from a woman aged 18-30 years who had recovered from COVID-19. Each CDR3 is given with its conserved first and last residue. D genes are given only for firm matches. Size is stated for part of the rows, as once, few or many counts, or as a class when the clone is expanded.

abundance | d_gene | j_gene | v_gene | CDR3aa | CDR3nt
- | TRBD2 | TRBJ2-3 | TRBV6-5 | CASRRTSGTDTQYF | TGTGCCAGCAGAAGGACTAGCGGGACAGATACGCAGTATTTT
- | TRBD1 | TRBJ2-7 | TRBV5-4 | CASSFFAGQGEGEQYF | TGTGCCAGCAGCTTCTTTGCGGGACAGGGGGAAGGAGAGCAGTACTTC
- | - | TRBJ1-2 | TRBV27 | CASSLSFGGLYGYTF | TGTGCCAGCAGTTTATCGTTTGGGGGCCTCTATGGCTACACCTTC
- | - | TRBJ1-1 | TRBV7-9 | CASRGLEGRTEAFF | TGTGCCAGCAGGGGTCTGGAGGGTCGAACTGAAGCTTTCTTT
- | - | TRBJ2-2 | TRBV7-9 | CASSRHGGRNTGELFF | TGTGCCAGCAGCCGACACGGGGGAAGAAACACCGGGGAGCTGTTTTTT
- | TRBD1 | TRBJ2-7 | TRBV19 | CASSIGQGSYEQYF | TGTGCCAGTAGTATTGGACAGGGGTCCTACGAGCAGTACTTC
- | TRBD1 | TRBJ1-1 | TRBV9 | CASSDGTGGTEAFF | TGTGCCAGCAGCGATGGGACAGGGGGCACTGAAGCTTTCTTT
once | TRBD2 | TRBJ2-5 | TRBV7-9 | CASISGNTQETQYF | TGTGCCAGCATCAGCGGGAATACACAAGAGACCCAGTACTTC
- | TRBD1 | TRBJ1-2 | TRBV6-4 | CASSDASSGQGHGYTF | TGTGCCAGCAGTGACGCTTCCTCCGGACAGGGGCATGGCTACACCTTC
few | - | TRBJ1-2 | TRBV9 | CASSVSQYGYGYTF | TGTGCCAGCAGCGTAAGCCAATACGGCTATGGCTACACCTTC
- | - | TRBJ1-1 | TRBV15 | CATRRGGTEAFF | TGTGCCACCCGCCGGGGAGGAACTGAAGCTTTCTTT
once | - | TRBJ1-2 | TRBV5-5 | CASSHRDGGYGYTF | TGTGCCAGCAGCCACAGGGACGGTGGGTATGGCTACACCTTC
- | - | TRBJ2-7 | TRBV9 | CASSPLVPNGEQYF | TGTGCCAGCAGCCCCCTTGTCCCCAACGGCGAGCAGTACTTC
few | TRBD1 | TRBJ1-5 | TRBV5-1 | CASSSGTGEQPQHF | TGCGCCAGCAGCTCAGGGACAGGGGAGCAGCCCCAGCATTTT
- | - | TRBJ1-1 | TRBV30 | CAWSATVNTEAFF | TGTGCCTGGAGTGCGACAGTGAACACTGAAGCTTTCTTT
- | - | TRBJ2-1 | TRBV18 | CASSPQPGTSNEQFF | TGTGCCAGCTCACCTCAGCCCGGGACTTCCAATGAGCAGTTCTTC
- | - | TRBJ2-2 | TRBV10-1 | CASSDPPSGELFF | TGCGCCAGCAGTGACCCCCCGAGCGGGGAGCTGTTTTTT
- | TRBD1 | TRBJ1-2 | TRBV19 | CASAGKTGTNYGYTF | TGTGCCAGTGCGGGTAAGACAGGGACGAACTATGGCTACACCTTC
- | - | TRBJ1-3 | TRBV3-1/TRBV3-2 | CASSPTVGNTIYF | TGTGCCAGCAGCCCTACAGTTGGAAACACCATATATTTT
- | TRBD2 | TRBJ2-5 | TRBV10-2 | CASSEVAGGETQYF | TGCGCCAGCAGTGAGGTAGCGGGGGGAGAGACCCAGTACTTC
once | TRBD1 | TRBJ2-7 | TRBV11-1 | CASSSRDRVYEQYF | TGTGCCAGCAGCTCCCGCGACAGGGTCTACGAGCAGTACTTC
- | - | TRBJ2-7 | TRBV7-8 | CASSGEVEVEQYF | TGTGCCAGCAGCGGAGAGGTTGAGGTCGAGCAGTACTTC
- | TRBD1 | TRBJ1-4 | TRBV6-5 | CASRRQGGSEKLFF | TGTGCCAGCAGGAGACAGGGGGGCAGTGAAAAACTGTTTTTT
- | - | TRBJ2-5 | TRBV5-6 | CASMWSGGETQYF | TGTGCCAGCATGTGGTCCGGGGGAGAGACCCAGTACTTC
- | TRBD2 | TRBJ2-7 | TRBV11-2 | CASSLSGGALYEQYF | TGTGCCAGCAGCCTTAGCGGGGGGGCCCTCTACGAGCAGTACTTC
- | TRBD1 | TRBJ1-2 | TRBV7-9 | CASSLLQGADGYTF | TGTGCCAGCAGCTTATTACAGGGGGCGGATGGCTACACCTTC
- | TRBD1 | TRBJ1-1 | TRBV5-1 | CASSLVRGYTEAFF | TGCGCCAGCAGCTTGGTCAGGGGGTACACTGAAGCTTTCTTT
- | - | TRBJ1-1 | TRBV25-1 | CASSRIRWRGNTEAFF | TGTGCCAGCAGTCGTATTCGGTGGCGCGGCAACACTGAAGCTTTCTTT
- | - | TRBJ2-1 | TRBV7-8 | CASSLTYEQFF | TGTGCCAGCAGCCTTACTTATGAGCAGTTCTTC
- | - | TRBJ2-7 | TRBV6-6 | CASSYSESEQYF | TGTGCCAGCAGTTACTCTGAGTCCGAGCAGTACTTC
- | TRBD1 | TRBJ1-1 | TRBV5-4 | CASSLGDTGGAMNTEAFF | TGTGCCAGCAGCTTGGGTGATACAGGGGGCGCGATGAACACTGAAGCTTTCTTT
- | - | TRBJ1-1 | TRBV18 | CASSPRGDSEAFF | TGTGCCAGCTCACCCCGAGGAGACTCTGAAGCTTTCTTT
- | TRBD2 | TRBJ2-1 | TRBV19 | CASTQEDGTSSGNEQFF | TGTGCCAGTACCCAAGAGGACGGGACTAGCTCCGGCAATGAGCAGTTCTTC
- | - | TRBJ1-2 | TRBV4-1 | CASSQDGRGDYGYTF | TGCGCCAGCAGCCAAGATGGGAGGGGGGACTATGGCTACACCTTC
- | - | TRBJ1-1 | TRBV11-3 | CASSVQGGTEAFF | TGTGCCAGCAGCGTTCAGGGAGGCACTGAAGCTTTCTTT
- | TRBD1 | TRBJ2-7 | TRBV11-2 | CASSRDRFYEQYF | TGTGCCAGCAGCCGGGACAGATTCTACGAGCAGTACTTC
- | - | TRBJ1-5 | TRBV28 | CASSPRLGSNQPQHF | TGTGCCAGCAGTCCGAGACTCGGAAGCAATCAGCCCCAGCATTTT
- | TRBD1 | TRBJ1-4 | TRBV9 | CASSGAPTGGSEKLFF | TGTGCCAGCAGCGGGGCCCCCACAGGGGGCTCTGAAAAACTGTTTTTT
- | - | TRBJ2-2 | TRBV20-1 | CSASTVQDTGELFF | TGCAGTGCTAGTACGGTTCAGGACACCGGGGAGCTGTTTTTT
- | - | TRBJ2-7 | TRBV7-2 | CASRPPGHSHYEQYF | TGTGCCAGCAGGCCTCCGGGACACTCTCACTACGAGCAGTACTTC
- | - | TRBJ1-5 | TRBV3-1/TRBV3-2 | CASSESGGNQPQHF | TGTGCCAGCAGCGAATCAGGGGGCAATCAGCCCCAGCATTTT
- | - | TRBJ2-1 | TRBV21-1 | CASSKAKISDEQFF | TGTGCCAGCAGCAAAGCTAAAATCTCGGATGAGCAGTTCTTC
- | - | TRBJ1-6 | TRBV5-1 | CASSLWAVSSYNSPLHF | TGCGCCAGCAGCTTGTGGGCTGTCAGCTCCTATAATTCACCCCTCCACTTT
- | - | TRBJ1-1 | TRBV19 | CASRGGETEAFF | TGTGCCAGTAGAGGGGGTGAAACTGAAGCTTTCTTT
- | TRBD2 | TRBJ2-3 | TRBV5-4 | CATGLAASYRSTDTQYF | TGTGCTACGGGACTAGCGGCATCTTACCGCAGCACAGATACGCAGTATTTT
- | TRBD1 | TRBJ1-2 | TRBV2 | CASSAGRGYDGYTF | TGTGCCAGCAGTGCGGGCAGGGGGTACGATGGCTACACCTTC
- | - | TRBJ1-1 | TRBV6-2/TRBV6-3 | CASSYSHRTLNTEAFF | TGTGCCAGCAGTTACTCGCACCGGACTTTGAACACTGAAGCTTTCTTT
- | TRBD1 | TRBJ1-2 | TRBV30 | CAWRDQQGPHRGYTF | TGTGCCTGGAGGGACCAACAGGGGCCCCATAGGGGCTACACCTTC
- | - | TRBJ2-1 | TRBV4-2 | CASSQAPDFGSEQFF | TGTGCCAGCAGCCAAGCCCCTGACTTCGGGAGTGAGCAGTTCTTC
- | - | TRBJ1-1 | TRBV6-2/TRBV6-3 | CASSFAENTEAFF | TGTGCCAGCAGTTTCGCGGAGAACACTGAAGCTTTCTTT
- | TRBD1 | TRBJ1-2 | TRBV27 | CASSLSRTGGHYGYTF | TGTGCCAGCAGTTTATCACGGACAGGGGGCCACTATGGCTACACCTTC
- | TRBD1 | TRBJ2-7 | TRBV4-1 | CASSQMGQGSYEQYF | TGCGCCAGCAGCCAGATGGGACAGGGGTCCTACGAGCAGTACTTC
- | - | TRBJ1-5 | TRBV28 | CASSLPSSGRLSQPQHF | TGTGCCAGCAGTCTACCCTCCTCGGGGAGGTTGAGTCAGCCCCAGCATTTT
- | - | TRBJ1-4 | TRBV6-4 | CASSEVGVAGEKLFF | TGTGCCAGCAGCGAGGTGGGGGTTGCGGGGGAAAAACTGTTTTTT
- | - | TRBJ1-5 | TRBV4-2 | CASSQDKNRVGQPQHF | TGTGCCAGCAGCCAAGATAAAAACAGGGTTGGTCAGCCCCAGCATTTT
- | - | TRBJ1-4 | TRBV4-1 | CASSQDGQLREKLFF | TGCGCCAGCAGCCAAGATGGACAGCTTAGAGAAAAACTGTTTTTT
- | TRBD1 | TRBJ1-1 | TRBV29-1 | CSVVPGQGRTEAFF | TGCAGCGTTGTCCCTGGACAGGGTAGGACTGAAGCTTTCTTT
few | - | TRBJ1-5 | TRBV13 | CASSSREALGQPQHF | TGTGCCAGCAGCTCTCGGGAGGCCTTGGGTCAGCCCCAGCATTTT
- | TRBD1 | TRBJ2-3 | TRBV6-5 | CASSLRDRRTDTQYF | TGTGCCAGCAGCCTACGGGACAGACGCACAGATACGCAGTATTTT
- | TRBD1 | TRBJ1-4 | TRBV10-1 | CASSDTVGQVNEKLFF | TGCGCCAGCAGCGACACCGTGGGACAGGTTAATGAAAAACTGTTTTTT